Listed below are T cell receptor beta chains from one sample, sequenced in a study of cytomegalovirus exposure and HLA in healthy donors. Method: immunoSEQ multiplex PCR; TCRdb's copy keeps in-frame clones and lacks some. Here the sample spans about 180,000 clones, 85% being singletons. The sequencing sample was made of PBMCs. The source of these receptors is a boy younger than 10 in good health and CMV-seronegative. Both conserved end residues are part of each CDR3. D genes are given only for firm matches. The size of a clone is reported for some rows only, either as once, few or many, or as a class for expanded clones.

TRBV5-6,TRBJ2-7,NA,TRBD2,CASSLELAGDEQYF,TGTGCCAGCAGCTTGGAACTAGCGGGAGACGAGCAGTACTTC
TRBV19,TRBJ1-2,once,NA,CASTGTPKNGYTF,TGTGCCAGTACCGGGACACCGAAGAATGGCTACACCTTC
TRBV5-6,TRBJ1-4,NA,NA,CASSSRTEEDEKLFF,TGTGCCAGCAGCTCCCGCACGGAGGAGGATGAAAAACTGTTTTTT
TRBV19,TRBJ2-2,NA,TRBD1,CASNGGTGSSNTGELFF,TGTGCCAGTAATGGGGGGACAGGGAGTTCCAACACCGGGGAGCTGTTTTTT
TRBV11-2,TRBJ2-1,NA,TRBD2,CASSLESSLLLARNEQFF,TGTGCCAGCAGCTTAGAGTCTTCCCTTTTACTAGCGAGGAATGAGCAGTTCTTC
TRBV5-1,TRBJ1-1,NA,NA,CASSLTSSGTEAFF,TGCGCCAGCAGCTTGACCTCGTCCGGGACAGAAGCTTTCTTT
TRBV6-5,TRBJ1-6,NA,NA,CASNLGAGSPLHF,TGTGCCAGCAATCTGGGGGCCGGATCACCCCTCCACTTT
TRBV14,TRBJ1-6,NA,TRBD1,CASSQVIQGWSPLHF,TGTGCCAGCAGCCAAGTCATACAGGGGTGGTCACCCCTCCACTTT
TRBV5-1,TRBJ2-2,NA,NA,CASSLVVGPNTGELFF,TGCGCCAGCAGCTTGGTCGTTGGGCCAAACACCGGGGAGCTGTTTTTT
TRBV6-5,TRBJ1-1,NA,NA,CASSSLSTEAFF,TGTGCCAGCAGCTCCCTGAGCACTGAAGCTTTCTTT
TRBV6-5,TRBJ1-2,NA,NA,CASSYSGEGYTF,TGTGCCAGCAGTTACAGCGGGGAAGGCTACACCTTC
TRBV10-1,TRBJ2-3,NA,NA,CASSRDSPTDTQYF,TGCGCCAGCAGTCGCGACAGTCCAACAGATACGCAGTATTTT
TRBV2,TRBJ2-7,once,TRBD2,CASTLAGVIDEQYF,TGTGCCAGCACTTTAGCGGGAGTGATCGACGAGCAGTACTTC
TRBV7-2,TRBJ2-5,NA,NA,CASSFSETQYF,TGTGCCAGCAGCTTCTCAGAGACCCAGTACTTC
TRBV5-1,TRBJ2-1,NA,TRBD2,CASSWGGLEREYNEQFF,TGCGCCAGCAGCTGGGGGGGACTAGAGCGGGAATACAATGAGCAGTTCTTC
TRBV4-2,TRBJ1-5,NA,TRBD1,CASSQVQGLVQPQHF,TGTGCCAGCAGCCAGGTACAGGGGCTGGTTCAGCCCCAGCATTTT
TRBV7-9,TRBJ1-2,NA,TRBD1,CSSSLGDRGSDGYTF,TGTTCCAGCAGCTTAGGGGACAGGGGAAGCGATGGCTACACCTTC
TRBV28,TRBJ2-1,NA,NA,CASSLDISSYNEQFF,TGTGCCAGCAGTTTGGACATTAGCTCCTACAATGAGCAGTTCTTC
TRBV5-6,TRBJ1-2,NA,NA,CASTYGQTYGYTF,TGTGCCAGCACCTACGGACAGACCTATGGCTACACCTTC
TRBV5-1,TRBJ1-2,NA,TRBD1,CASSLAGQGFDYGYTF,TGCGCCAGCAGCTTGGCCGGACAGGGGTTCGACTATGGCTACACCTTC
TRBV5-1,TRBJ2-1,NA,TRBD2,CASSLALAGANEQFF,TGCGCCAGCAGCTTGGCCCTAGCGGGGGCCAATGAGCAGTTCTTC
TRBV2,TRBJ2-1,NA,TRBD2,CASNKAGRLNEQFF,TGTGCCAGCAATAAAGCGGGGCGGCTCAATGAGCAGTTCTTC
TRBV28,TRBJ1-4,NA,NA,CASSPHRGNEKLFF,TGTGCCAGCAGTCCCCACCGCGGAAATGAAAAACTGTTTTTT
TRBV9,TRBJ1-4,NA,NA,CASSVGAGSNEKLFF,TGTGCCAGCAGCGTAGGGGCGGGGTCTAATGAAAAACTGTTTTTT
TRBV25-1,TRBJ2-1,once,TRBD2,CATSLGGESEQFF,TGTGCCACCTCCCTGGGGGGGGAAAGTGAGCAGTTCTTC
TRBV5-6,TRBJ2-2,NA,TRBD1,CASNPLTGMDGELFF,TGTGCCAGCAACCCATTGACAGGGATGGACGGGGAGCTGTTTTTT
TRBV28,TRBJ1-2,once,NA,CASSAPSGQSYGYTF,TGTGCCAGCAGTGCCCCCTCGGGACAAAGCTATGGCTACACCTTC
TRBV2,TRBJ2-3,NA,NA,CASLDRTTDTQYF,TGTGCCAGCCTAGACAGGACCACAGATACGCAGTATTTT
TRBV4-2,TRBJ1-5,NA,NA,CASSPSLNDGPQHF,TGTGCCAGCAGCCCGAGCTTAAATGATGGGCCCCAGCATTTT
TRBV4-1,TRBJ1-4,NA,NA,CASSLIQSEKLFF,TGCGCCAGCAGCCTCATACAAAGTGAAAAACTGTTTTTT
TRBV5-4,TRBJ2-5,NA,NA,CASSLSGDETQYF,TGTGCTAGCAGCTTGTCGGGGGATGAGACCCAGTACTTC
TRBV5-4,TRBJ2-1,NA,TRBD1,CASSPGGDRGSYNEQFF,TGTGCCAGCAGCCCAGGAGGTGACAGGGGCTCCTACAATGAGCAGTTCTTC
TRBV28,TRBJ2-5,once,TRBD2,CASSSRLAGVETQYF,TGTGCCAGCAGTTCCCGACTAGCGGGAGTGGAGACCCAGTACTTC